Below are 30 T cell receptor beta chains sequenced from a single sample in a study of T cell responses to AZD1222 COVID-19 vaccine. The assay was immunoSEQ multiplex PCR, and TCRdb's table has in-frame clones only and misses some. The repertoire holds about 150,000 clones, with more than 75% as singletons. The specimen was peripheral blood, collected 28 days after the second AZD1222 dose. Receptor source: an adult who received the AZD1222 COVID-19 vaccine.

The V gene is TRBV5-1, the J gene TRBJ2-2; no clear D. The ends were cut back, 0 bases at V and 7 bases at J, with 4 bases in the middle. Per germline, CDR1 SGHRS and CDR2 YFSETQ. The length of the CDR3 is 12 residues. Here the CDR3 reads CASSLEVGELFF. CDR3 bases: TGCGCCAGCAGCTTGGAGGTCGGGGAGCTGTTTTTT.

Here the CDR3 reads CASSSGQGVNEKLFF. The CDR3 region has the DNA TGTGCCAGCAGTTCTGGACAGGGGGTTAATGAAAAACTGTTTTTT. This chain joins TRBV28 and TRBJ1-4, with 10 bases that match TRBD1. The length of the CDR3 is 15 residues. With V trimmed by 4 bases and J by 4 bases, 3 bases remained unmatched. The germline V gene encodes CDR1 MDHEN and CDR2 SYDVKM. Drawing the rest from reference TRBV28 and TRBJ1-4, the complete variable domain is DVKVTQSSRYLVKRTGEKVFLECVQDMDHENMFWYRQDPGLGLRLIYFSYDVKMKEKGDIPEGYSVSREKKERFSLILESASTNQTSMYLCASSSGQGVNEKLFFGSGTQLSVL.

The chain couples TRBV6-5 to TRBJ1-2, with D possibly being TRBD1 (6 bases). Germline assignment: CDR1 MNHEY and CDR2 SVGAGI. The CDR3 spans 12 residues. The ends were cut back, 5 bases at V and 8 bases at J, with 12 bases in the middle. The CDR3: CASSHRVDGYTF. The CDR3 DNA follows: TGTGCCAGCAGTCACAGGGTGGACGGCTACACCTTC.

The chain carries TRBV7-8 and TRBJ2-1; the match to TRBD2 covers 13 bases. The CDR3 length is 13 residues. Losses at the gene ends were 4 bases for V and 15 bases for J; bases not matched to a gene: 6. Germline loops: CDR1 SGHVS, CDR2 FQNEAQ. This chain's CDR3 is CASSSRTSGRLFF. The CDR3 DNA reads TGTGCCAGCAGCTCCAGGACTAGCGGGAGACTGTTCTTC.

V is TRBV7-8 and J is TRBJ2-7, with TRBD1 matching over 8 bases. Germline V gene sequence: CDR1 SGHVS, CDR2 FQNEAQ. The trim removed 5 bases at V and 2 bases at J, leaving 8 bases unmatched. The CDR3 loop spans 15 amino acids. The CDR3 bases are TGTGCCAGCAGCGCCAACAGGGGGGCGACCTACGAGCAGTACTTC. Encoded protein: CASSANRGATYEQYF.

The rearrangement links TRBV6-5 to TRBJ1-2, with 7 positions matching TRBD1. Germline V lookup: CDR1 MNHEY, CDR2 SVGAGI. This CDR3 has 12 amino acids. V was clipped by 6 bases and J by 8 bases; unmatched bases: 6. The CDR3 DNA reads TGTGCCAGCAGAGGGGGCGGGTACGGCTACACCTTC. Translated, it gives CASRGGGYGYTF.

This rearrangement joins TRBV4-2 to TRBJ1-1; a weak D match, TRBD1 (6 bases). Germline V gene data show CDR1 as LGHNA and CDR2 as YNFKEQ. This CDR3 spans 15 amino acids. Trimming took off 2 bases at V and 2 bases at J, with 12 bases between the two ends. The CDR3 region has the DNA TGTGCCAGCAGCCAATCCAGGGGTGGTAACACTGAAGCTTTCTTT. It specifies CASSQSRGGNTEAFF.

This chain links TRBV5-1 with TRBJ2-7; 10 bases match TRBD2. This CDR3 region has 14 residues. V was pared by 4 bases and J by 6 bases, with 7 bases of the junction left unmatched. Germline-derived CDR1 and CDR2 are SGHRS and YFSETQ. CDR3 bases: TGCGCCAGCAGCGCCGGGACTAGCGTCAGCGAGCAGTACTTC. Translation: CASSAGTSVSEQYF.

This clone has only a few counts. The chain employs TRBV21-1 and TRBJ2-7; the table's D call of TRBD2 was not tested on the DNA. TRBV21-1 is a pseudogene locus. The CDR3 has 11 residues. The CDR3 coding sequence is TGTGCCAGGGCGGGCTCCCACGAGCAGTACTTC. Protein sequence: CARAGSHEQYF.

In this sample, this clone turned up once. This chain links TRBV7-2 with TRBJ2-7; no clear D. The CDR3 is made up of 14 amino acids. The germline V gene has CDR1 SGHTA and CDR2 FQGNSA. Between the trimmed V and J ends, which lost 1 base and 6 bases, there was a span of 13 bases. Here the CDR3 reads CASSLGNGLGEQYF. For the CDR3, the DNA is TGTGCCAGCAGCTTAGGGAACGGGTTGGGCGAGCAGTACTTC.

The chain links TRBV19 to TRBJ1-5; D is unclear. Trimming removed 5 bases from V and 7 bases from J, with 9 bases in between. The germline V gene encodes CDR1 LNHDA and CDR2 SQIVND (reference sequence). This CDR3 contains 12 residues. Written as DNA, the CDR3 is TGTGCCAGTAGTTTGTGGGGACAGCCCCAGCATTTT. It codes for CASSLWGQPQHF.

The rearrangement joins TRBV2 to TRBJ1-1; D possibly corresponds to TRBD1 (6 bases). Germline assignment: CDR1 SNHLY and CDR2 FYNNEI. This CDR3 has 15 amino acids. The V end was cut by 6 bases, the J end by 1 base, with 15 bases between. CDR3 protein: CASSPGGLGNTEAFF. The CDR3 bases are TGTGCCAGCAGCCCCGGGGGGCTGGGGAACACTGAAGCTTTCTTT.

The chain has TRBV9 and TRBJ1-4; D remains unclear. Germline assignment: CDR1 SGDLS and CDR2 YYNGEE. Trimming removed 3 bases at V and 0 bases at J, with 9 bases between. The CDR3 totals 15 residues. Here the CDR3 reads CASSDTPATNEKLFF. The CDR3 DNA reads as TGTGCCAGCAGCGATACGCCGGCAACTAATGAAAAACTGTTTTTT.

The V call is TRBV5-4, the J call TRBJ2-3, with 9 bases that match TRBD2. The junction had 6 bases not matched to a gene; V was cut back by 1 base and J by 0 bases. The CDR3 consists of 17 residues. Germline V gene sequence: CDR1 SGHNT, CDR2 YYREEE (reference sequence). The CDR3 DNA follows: TGTGCCAGCAGCTTGATGCTAGCGGGACTGAGCACAGATACGCAGTATTTT. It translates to CASSLMLAGLSTDTQYF.

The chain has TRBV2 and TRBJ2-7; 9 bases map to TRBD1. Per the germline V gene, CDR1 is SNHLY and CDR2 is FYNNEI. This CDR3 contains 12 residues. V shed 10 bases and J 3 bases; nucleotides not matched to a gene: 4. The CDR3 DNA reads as TGTGCCACCCAGACAGGGGGCTACGAGCAGTACTTC. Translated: CATQTGGYEQYF. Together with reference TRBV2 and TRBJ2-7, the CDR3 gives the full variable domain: EPEVTQTPSHQVTQMGQEVILRCVPISNHLYFYWYRQILGQKVEFLVSFYNNEISEKSEIFDDQFSVERPDGSNFTLKIRSTKLEDSAMYFCATQTGGYEQYFGPGTRLTVT.

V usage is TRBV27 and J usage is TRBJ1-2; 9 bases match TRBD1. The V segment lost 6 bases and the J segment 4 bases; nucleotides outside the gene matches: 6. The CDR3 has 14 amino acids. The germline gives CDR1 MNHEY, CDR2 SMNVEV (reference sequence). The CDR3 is CASRTQGASYGYTF. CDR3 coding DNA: TGTGCCAGCAGAACACAGGGGGCCAGCTATGGCTACACCTTC.

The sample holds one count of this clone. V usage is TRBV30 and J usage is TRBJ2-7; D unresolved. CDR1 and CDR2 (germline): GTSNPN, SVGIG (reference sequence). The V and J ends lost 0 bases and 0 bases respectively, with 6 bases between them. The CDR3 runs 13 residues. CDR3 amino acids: CAWSVLDSYEQYF. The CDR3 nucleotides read TGTGCCTGGAGTGTACTGGACTCCTACGAGCAGTACTTC.

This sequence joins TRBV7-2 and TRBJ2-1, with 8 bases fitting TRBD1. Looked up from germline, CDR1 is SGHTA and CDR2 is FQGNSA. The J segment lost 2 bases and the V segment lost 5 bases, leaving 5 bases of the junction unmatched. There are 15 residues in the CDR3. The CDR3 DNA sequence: TGTGCCAGCAGCACCAGGGGGCAGGCCTACAATGAGCAGTTCTTC. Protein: CASSTRGQAYNEQFF.

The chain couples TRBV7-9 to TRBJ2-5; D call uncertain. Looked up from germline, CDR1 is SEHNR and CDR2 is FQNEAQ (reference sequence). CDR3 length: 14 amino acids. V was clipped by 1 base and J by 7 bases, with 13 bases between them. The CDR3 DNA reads TGTGCCAGCAGCTTAGACCCGGCATCCCGGACCCAGTACTTC. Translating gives CASSLDPASRTQYF. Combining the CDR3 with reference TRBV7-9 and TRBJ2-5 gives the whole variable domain DTGVSQNPRHKITKRGQNVTFRCDPISEHNRLYWYRQTLGQGPEFLTYFQNEAQLEKSRLLSDRFSAERPKGSFSTLEIQRTEQGDSAMYLCASSLDPASRTQYFGPGTRLLVL.

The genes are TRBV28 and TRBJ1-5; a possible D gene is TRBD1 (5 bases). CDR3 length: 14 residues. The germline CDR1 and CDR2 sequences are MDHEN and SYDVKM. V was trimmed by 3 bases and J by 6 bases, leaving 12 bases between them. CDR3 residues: CASSLSGPGQPQHF. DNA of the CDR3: TGTGCCAGCAGTTTGTCGGGGCCGGGTCAGCCCCAGCATTTT.

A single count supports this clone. In DNA form, the CDR3 reads TGTGCCAGCAGCCAGGGCGGGAGTGGCAAAAACATTCAGTACTTC. This encodes CASSQGGSGKNIQYF. This chain connects TRBV3-1 (or the pseudogene TRBV3-2) to TRBJ2-4, with TRBD2 identical over 7 bases. The CDR3 totals 15 residues. The V and J ends lost 3 bases and 3 bases, in that order; junction bases with no gene match: 5. In germline, CDR1 is LGHDT, CDR2 YNNKEL (reference sequence).

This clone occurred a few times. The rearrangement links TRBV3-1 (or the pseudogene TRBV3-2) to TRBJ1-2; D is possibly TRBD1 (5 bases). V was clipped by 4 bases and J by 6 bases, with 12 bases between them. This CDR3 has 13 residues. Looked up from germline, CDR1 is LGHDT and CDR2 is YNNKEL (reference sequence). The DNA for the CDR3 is TGTGCCAGCAGCCCCCAAGGGGCGGATGGCTACACCTTC. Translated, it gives CASSPQGADGYTF.

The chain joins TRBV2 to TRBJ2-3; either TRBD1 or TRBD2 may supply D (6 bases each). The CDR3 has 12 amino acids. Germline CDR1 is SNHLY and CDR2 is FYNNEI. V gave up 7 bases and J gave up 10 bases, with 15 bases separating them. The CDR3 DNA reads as TGTGCCAGCATGAGGGGGGAGTTTGCGCAGTATTTT. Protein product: CASMRGEFAQYF.

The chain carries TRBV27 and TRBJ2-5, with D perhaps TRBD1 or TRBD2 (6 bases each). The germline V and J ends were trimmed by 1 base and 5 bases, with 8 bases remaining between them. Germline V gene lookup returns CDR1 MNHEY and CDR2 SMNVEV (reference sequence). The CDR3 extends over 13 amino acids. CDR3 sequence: CASSLWGAETQYF. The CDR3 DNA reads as TGTGCCAGCAGTTTATGGGGGGCTGAGACCCAGTACTTC.

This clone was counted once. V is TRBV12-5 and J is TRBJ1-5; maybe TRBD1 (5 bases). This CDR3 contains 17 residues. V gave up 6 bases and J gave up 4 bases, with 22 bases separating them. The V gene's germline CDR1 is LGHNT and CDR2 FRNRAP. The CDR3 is CASGPWGRQGTNQPQHF. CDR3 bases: TGTGCTAGTGGCCCCTGGGGACGTCAAGGAACGAATCAGCCCCAGCATTTT.

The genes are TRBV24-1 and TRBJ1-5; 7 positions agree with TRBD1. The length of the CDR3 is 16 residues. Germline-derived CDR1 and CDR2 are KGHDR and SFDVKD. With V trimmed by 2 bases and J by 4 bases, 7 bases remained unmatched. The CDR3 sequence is CATSDSFLDRNQPQHF. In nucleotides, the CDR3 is TGTGCCACCAGTGATTCTTTCCTGGACAGGAATCAGCCCCAGCATTTT.

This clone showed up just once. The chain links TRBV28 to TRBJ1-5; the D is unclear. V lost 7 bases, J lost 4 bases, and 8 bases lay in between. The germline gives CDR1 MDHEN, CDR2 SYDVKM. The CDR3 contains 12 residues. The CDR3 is CASNTENQPQHF. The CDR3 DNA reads TGTGCCAGCAATACGGAAAATCAGCCCCAGCATTTT.

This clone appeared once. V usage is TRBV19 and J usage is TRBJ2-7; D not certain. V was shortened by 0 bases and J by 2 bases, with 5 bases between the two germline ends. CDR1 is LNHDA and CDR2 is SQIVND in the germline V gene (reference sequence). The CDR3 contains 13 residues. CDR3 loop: CASSIDRTYEQYF. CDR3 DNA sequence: TGTGCCAGTAGTATAGACAGGACCTACGAGCAGTACTTC. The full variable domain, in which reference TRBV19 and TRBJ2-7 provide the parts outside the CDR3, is DGGITQSPKYLFRKEGQNVTLSCEQNLNHDAMYWYRQDPGQGLRLIYYSQIVNDFQKGDIAEGYSVSREKKESFPLTVTSAQKNPTAFYLCASSIDRTYEQYFGPGTRLTVT.

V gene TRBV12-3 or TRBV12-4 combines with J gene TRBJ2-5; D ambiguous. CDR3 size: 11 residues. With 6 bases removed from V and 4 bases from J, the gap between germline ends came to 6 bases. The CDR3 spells CASSSTETQYF. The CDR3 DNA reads TGTGCCAGCAGCTCAACAGAGACCCAGTACTTC.

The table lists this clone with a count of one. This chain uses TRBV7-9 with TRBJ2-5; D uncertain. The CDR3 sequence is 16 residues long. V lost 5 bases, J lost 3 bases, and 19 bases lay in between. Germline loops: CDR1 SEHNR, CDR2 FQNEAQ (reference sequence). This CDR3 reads CASSLPYGRFEETQYF. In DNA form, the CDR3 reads TGTGCCAGCAGCCTCCCTTACGGCCGGTTTGAAGAGACCCAGTACTTC. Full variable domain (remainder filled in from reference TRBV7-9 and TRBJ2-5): DTGVSQNPRHKITKRGQNVTFRCDPISEHNRLYWYRQTLGQGPEFLTYFQNEAQLEKSRLLSDRFSAERPKGSFSTLEIQRTEQGDSAMYLCASSLPYGRFEETQYFGPGTRLLVL.